This is a list of T cell receptor beta chains from one sample in a study of human T cells and chemical hapten exposure. TCRdb re-called the RACE reads with MiXCR, one entry per CDR3 protein. Among a few hundred thousand distinct CDR3 sequences listed, 4.8% were seen once. The sample in question was whole blood, obtained in connection with sensitization to the hapten diphenylcyclopropenone (DPC). These receptors were collected from a woman aged 45-60 years with alopecia areata. Some clones in this sample may be carry-over from other donors' samples. The CDR3 runs from the conserved cysteine through the conserved F or W. D genes are given only for firm matches. Part of the rows lack a size; the others show once, few, many or a class for expanded clones.

V	J	size	D	DNA	CDR3
TRBV30	TRBJ2-2	.	.	TGTGCCTGGCGTGGAGACACCGGGGAGCTGTTTTTT	CAWRGDTGELFF
TRBV10-3	TRBJ1-1	many	TRBD1	TGTGCCATCAGTCCCCGGGCAGGGGGCAACAGTAATACTGAAGCTTTCTTT	CAISPRAGGNSNTEAFF
TRBV12-3/TRBV12-4	TRBJ1-5	many	.	TGTGCCAGCACATCTTACGGAGACAATCAGCCCCAGCATTTT	CASTSYGDNQPQHF
TRBV7-2	TRBJ2-5	.	.	TGTGCCAGCAGCTTAGCGGCACAGGGAGAGCGGACCCAGTACTTC	CASSLAAQGERTQYF
TRBV6-1	TRBJ2-7	.	.	TGTGCCAGCAGTGAAAAGGGTCGAGTGTACGAGCAGTACTTC	CASSEKGRVYEQYF
TRBV7-2	TRBJ2-1	many	TRBD2	TGTGCCAGCAGCTTTGGGACTAGCGGGTCTTCCTACAATGAGCAGTTCTTC	CASSFGTSGSSYNEQFF
TRBV9	TRBJ1-1	many	.	TGTGCCAGCAGCGTAGGCAGAGGGCCCACTGAAGCTTTCTTT	CASSVGRGPTEAFF
TRBV3-1	TRBJ2-3	.	.	TGTGCCAGCAGCCGAAGAGGGCCGGGGGCCGAAACAGATACGCAGTATTTT	CASSRRGPGAETDTQYF
TRBV4-1	TRBJ2-3	.	TRBD2	TGCGCCAGCAGCCAGGGCGCGGGGGGGCGGGATACGCAGTATTTT	CASSQGAGGRDTQYF
TRBV5-1	TRBJ1-6	many	.	TGCGCCAGCAGCTTGGGACTCCTGAGCTCCTATAATTCACCCCTCCACTTT	CASSLGLLSSYNSPLHF
TRBV6-2/TRBV6-3	TRBJ1-1	many	.	TGTGCCAGCCGTACTTTATTGAACACTGAAGCTTTCTTT	CASRTLLNTEAFF
TRBV3-1	TRBJ2-1	many	.	TGTGCCAGCAGCCCGATGGGCAATGAGCAGTTCTTC	CASSPMGNEQFF
TRBV29-1	TRBJ1-1	.	.	TGCAGCGTTGGTAACAGCCAGAACACTGAAGCTTTCTTT	CSVGNSQNTEAFF
TRBV11-2	TRBJ2-3	many	.	TGTGCCAGCAGCTTAGGACTCTCCGCTACGCAGTATTTT	CASSLGLSATQYF
TRBV20-1	TRBJ1-3	many	.	TGCAGTGCTAGATCAGGGACTGGAAACACCATATATTTT	CSARSGTGNTIYF
TRBV4-3	TRBJ1-4	many	.	TGCGCCAGCAGCCAAGAGCCAACTAATGAAAAACTGTTTTTT	CASSQEPTNEKLFF
TRBV7-2	TRBJ2-3	many	TRBD2	TGTGCCAGCAGCCACCTTGCTAGCGGGGGGGCCACGTCAGATACGCAGTATTTT	CASSHLASGGATSDTQYF
TRBV20-1	TRBJ2-3	.	TRBD2	TGCAGTGCTACTAGCGGGGTGGATACGCAGTATTTT	CSATSGVDTQYF
TRBV27	TRBJ2-3	few	.	TGTGCCAGCTCCGGGTTCAGCACAGATACGCAGTATTTT	CASSGFSTDTQYF
TRBV12-3/TRBV12-4	TRBJ2-5	many	TRBD2	TGTGCCAGCAGTCCTGGGACTAGCGGGAGGCCGGGGGAGACCCAGTACTTC	CASSPGTSGRPGETQYF
TRBV29-1	TRBJ2-1	many	TRBD2	TGCAGCGTTGAAGGTAGCGGGAGAGGGAATGAGCAGTTCTTC	CSVEGSGRGNEQFF
TRBV7-8	TRBJ2-3	few	.	TGTGCCAGCAGCTTAGGGATAGGTCGAAGCACAGATACGCAGTATTTT	CASSLGIGRSTDTQYF
TRBV3-1	TRBJ1-2	few	.	TGTGCCACCTACGAGACGGGAGGCTACACCTTC	CATYETGGYTF
TRBV11-2	TRBJ2-7	many	.	TGTGCCAGCAGCTCACCTTACAGCCGCGAGCAGTACTTC	CASSSPYSREQYF
TRBV7-2	TRBJ2-1	many	TRBD2	TGTGCCAGCAGCTTAAATAGCGGGGTTAATGAGCAGTTCTTC	CASSLNSGVNEQFF
TRBV5-1	TRBJ2-7	few	.	TGCGCCAGCAGCAACTTAGCGGTTGGGGACCCCTACGAGCAGTACTTC	CASSNLAVGDPYEQYF
TRBV7-6	TRBJ2-7	.	TRBD2	TGTGCCAGCAGCTCGACTCTGAGGGAGGGCCTCGGCGAGCAGTACTTC	CASSSTLREGLGEQYF
TRBV7-2	TRBJ2-1	few	.	TGTGCCAGCAGCTCCCGGGGGGCGGGAGAGCAGTTCTTC	CASSSRGAGEQFF
TRBV7-8	TRBJ2-3	many	TRBD2	TGTGCCAGCAGCTTAGGGACTAGCGACACAGATACGCAGTATTTT	CASSLGTSDTDTQYF
TRBV12-3/TRBV12-4	TRBJ2-7	.	TRBD2	TGTGCCAGCAGTGTGGCGCGGGAGGGCCCTCTTTCCTACGAGCAGTACTTC	CASSVAREGPLSYEQYF
TRBV29-1	TRBJ2-1	many	TRBD2	TGCAGCGCTTCCGGGACTTCGGATCGGGGGGGTGAGGAGCAGTTCTTC	CSASGTSDRGGEEQFF
TRBV24-1	TRBJ2-1	many	TRBD1	TGTGCCACCAGTGCCAGGGACAGGCACAATGAGCAGTTCTTC	CATSARDRHNEQFF